The TCR beta chain described here comes from a study of control samples from healthy donors and cancer patients. This CDR3 region has 11 residues. CDR1 LNHNV and CDR2 YYDKDF come from the germline V gene (reference sequence). V shed 5 bases and J 11 bases; nucleotides not matched to a gene: 1. Data came from immunoSEQ multiplex PCR; TCRdb stores just in-frame clones and leaves some out. The data contain about 42,000 clones, around four fifths of them seen just once; the ten biggest clones take up 47%. Specimen: blood. The TCR originated in a man between 60 and 75 years old in good health. The rearrangement uses TRBV15 and TRBJ2-4; TRBD1 matches 9 bases. The CDR3 bases are TGTGCCACCAGCGGGACAGGGCTTCAGTACTTC. Translating gives CATSGTGLQYF.